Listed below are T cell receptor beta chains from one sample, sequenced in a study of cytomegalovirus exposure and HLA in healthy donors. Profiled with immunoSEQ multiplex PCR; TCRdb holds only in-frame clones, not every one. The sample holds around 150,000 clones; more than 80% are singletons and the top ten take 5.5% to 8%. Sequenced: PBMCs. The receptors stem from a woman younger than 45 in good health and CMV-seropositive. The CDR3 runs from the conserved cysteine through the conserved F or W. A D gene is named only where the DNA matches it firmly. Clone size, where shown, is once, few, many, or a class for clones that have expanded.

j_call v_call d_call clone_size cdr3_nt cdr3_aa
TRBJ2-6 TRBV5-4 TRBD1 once TGTGCCAGCAGCCCGGGGGACAGGCTATCCTCTGGGGCCAACGTCCTGACTTTC CASSPGDRLSSGANVLTF
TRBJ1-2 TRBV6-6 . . TGTGCCAGCAGTTACGGCGGGGACGTCACCTATGGCTACACCTTC CASSYGGDVTYGYTF
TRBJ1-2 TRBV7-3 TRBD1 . TGTGCCAGCAGCTCCAACCGGGACAGGGTGCAATTCTATGGCTACACCTTC CASSSNRDRVQFYGYTF
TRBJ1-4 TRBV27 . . TGTGCCAGCAGTTTGTACGGCCGGTGGCCTAGTGAAAAACTGTTTTTT CASSLYGRWPSEKLFF
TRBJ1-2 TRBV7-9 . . TGTGCCAGCAGCAATCTACGGAGGGATGGCTACACCTTC CASSNLRRDGYTF
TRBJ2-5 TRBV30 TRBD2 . TGTGCCTGGAGTGGGATAACGGGGGGCCAAGAGACCCAGTACTTC CAWSGITGGQETQYF
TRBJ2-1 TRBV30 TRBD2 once TGTGCCTGGCTAGCGGGGGGATCGTGGGATGAGCAGTTCTTC CAWLAGGSWDEQFF
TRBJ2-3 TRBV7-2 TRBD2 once TGTGCCGTACAGAGCGGGGTGAGCACAGATACGCAGTATTTT CAVQSGVSTDTQYF
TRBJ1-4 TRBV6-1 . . TGTGCCAGTAACACAGGGACCAATGAAAAACTGTTTTTT CASNTGTNEKLFF
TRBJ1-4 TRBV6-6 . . TGTGCCAGCACTCATTGGGGCGGCGCAACTAATGAAAAACTGTTTTTT CASTHWGGATNEKLFF
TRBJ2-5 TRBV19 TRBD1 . TGTGCCAGTAACCCAACCGGGACAGGGGCCTGGGCCCAGTACTTC CASNPTGTGAWAQYF
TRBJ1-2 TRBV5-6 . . TGTGCCAGCAGCTTGGAATATACAGGAGGGGGCTACACCTTC CASSLEYTGGGYTF
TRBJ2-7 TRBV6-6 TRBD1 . TGTGCCAGCAGTCGCAGGACAGGGGTCTCCGAGCAGTACTTC CASSRRTGVSEQYF
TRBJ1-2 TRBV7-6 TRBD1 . TGTGCCAGCAGCTTAGACAGGACAGGACGTGGCTACACCTTC CASSLDRTGRGYTF
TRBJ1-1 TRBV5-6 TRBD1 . TGTGCCAGCAGCTTAACAGGGGGGCCTGAAGCTTTCTTT CASSLTGGPEAFF
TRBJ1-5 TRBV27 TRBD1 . TGTGCCAGCAGTTTAGGGACAGCTTATCAGCCCCAGCATTTT CASSLGTAYQPQHF
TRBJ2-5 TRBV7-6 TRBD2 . TGTGCCAGCAGCGGACTAGCGAGACCAAAAGAGACCCAGTACTTC CASSGLARPKETQYF
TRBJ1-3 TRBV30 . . TGTGCCTGGGGGACATTTGCTGGAAACACCATATATTTT CAWGTFAGNTIYF
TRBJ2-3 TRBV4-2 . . TGTGCCAGCAGCCAAGAACCCCCCGGGACTTCCACAGATACGCAGTATTTT CASSQEPPGTSTDTQYF
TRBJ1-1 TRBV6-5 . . TGTGCCAGCAGTCCTCGGACAGCTGAAGCTTTCTTT CASSPRTAEAFF
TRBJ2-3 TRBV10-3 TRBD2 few TGTGCCATCAGTGCTACAGGACTAGCGAGCACAGATACGCAGTATTTT CAISATGLASTDTQYF
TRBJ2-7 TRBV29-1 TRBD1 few TGCAGCGTTGGCCCGGGACAGGGGTACGAGCAGTACTTC CSVGPGQGYEQYF
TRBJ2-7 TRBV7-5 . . TGTGCCAGAAGCGCAAAGGGACAGGTTTTCGGGGACGAGCAGTACTTC CARSAKGQVFGDEQYF
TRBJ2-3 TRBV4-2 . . TGTGCCAGCAGCCAATCTTCGGTCACAGATACGCAGTATTTT CASSQSSVTDTQYF
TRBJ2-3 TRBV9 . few TGTGCCAGCAGCGTAGCTACAGATACGCAGTATTTT CASSVATDTQYF
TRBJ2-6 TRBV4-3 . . TGCGCCAGCAGCTACAGGTCCCGGTACTCTGGGGCCAACGTCCTGACTTTC CASSYRSRYSGANVLTF
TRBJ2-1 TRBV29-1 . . TGCAGCGTTGAAGAATGGATTATGGGGGGGGCGAGATCTTACAATGAGCAGTTCTTC CSVEEWIMGGARSYNEQFF
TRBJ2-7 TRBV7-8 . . TGTGCCAGCAGCCCAATGGCCAGGGTCTACGAGCAGTACTTC CASSPMARVYEQYF
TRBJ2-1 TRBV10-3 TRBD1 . TGTGCCATCAGCGCCGACAGGGGGAGAGGCAATGAGCAGTTCTTC CAISADRGRGNEQFF
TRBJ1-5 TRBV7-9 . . TGTGCCAGCAGTTTTCAGGGTGGCGGCAATCAGCCCCAGCATTTT CASSFQGGGNQPQHF
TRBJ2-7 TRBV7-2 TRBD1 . TGTGCCAGCAGCTTCACCTTAGGTTTCGGGACAGGGGCCTACGAGCAGTACTTC CASSFTLGFGTGAYEQYF
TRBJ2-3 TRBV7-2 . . TGTGCCAGCAGCCCCCTGGGGCGGGGGCCTAACACAGATACGCAGTATTTT CASSPLGRGPNTDTQYF
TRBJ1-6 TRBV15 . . TGTGCCACCAGCACGACTTTCAAACGAGAAACTCCCCTCCACTTT CATSTTFKRETPLHF
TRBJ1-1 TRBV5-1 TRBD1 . TGCGCCAGCAGCTTAAACCCCGGGACAGCGAACACTGAAGCTTTCTTT CASSLNPGTANTEAFF
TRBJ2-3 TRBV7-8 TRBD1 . TGTGCCAGCAGCACGGAGGACAGGGTAGGGACAGATACGCAGTATTTT CASSTEDRVGTDTQYF
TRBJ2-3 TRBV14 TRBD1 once TGTGCCAGCAGCAGGGGACAGGGACCCACAGATACGCAGTATTTT CASSRGQGPTDTQYF
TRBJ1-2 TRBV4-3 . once TGCGCCAGCAGCCAAGAGGGGGGAGGAGGCTACACCTTC CASSQEGGGGYTF
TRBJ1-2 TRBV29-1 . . TGCAGCGTTGAAGCGAGGGGGGGGGTCTATGGCTACACCTTC CSVEARGGVYGYTF
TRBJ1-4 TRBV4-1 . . TGCGCCAGCAGCCAGGCGGAGACAGATGAAAAACTGTTTTTT CASSQAETDEKLFF
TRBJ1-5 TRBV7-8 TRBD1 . TGTGCCAGCAGCCTTTGGACAGGGGGCAATCAGCCCCAGCATTTT CASSLWTGGNQPQHF
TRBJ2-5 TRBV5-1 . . TGCGCCAGCAGCTCCCCCGACCAAGAGACCCAGTACTTC CASSSPDQETQYF